Given below is one T cell receptor (beta chain) in context. This clonotype appeared many times. Its specific antigen is unknown. One base away there is no much larger clone; base qualities are not given. This sample is drawn from a study of regulatory T cells in long-lasting Graves disease (dated by TCRdb to about 2021). The study in broad terms: Antithyroid drugs had been taken for less than 3 months by newly diagnosed Graves' disease patients. This study used TCR sequencing and RNA sequencing of peripheral blood to compare persistent Graves' disease patients against newly diagnosed Graves' disease patients. The study was conducted in China and was registered as a clinical trial. TCR sequencing covered roughly 13 persistent and around 20 newly diagnosed Graves' disease patients, around 33 samples in total. Study-wide findings and limitations: As a limitation, the authors acknowledged that the small sample size may reduce accuracy. Sequencing and analysis were limited to the TCR beta chain. Peripheral blood alone was examined, since thyroid tissue, which constituted the primary lesion, could not be accessed. Lower TCR Shannon entropy and fewer highly expanded clones were observed in persistent Graves' disease patients than in newly diagnosed patients, which suggested clonal expansion. Persistent disease showed preferential use of TRBV28, TRBJ1-2 and TRBJ2-5, whereas newly diagnosed disease favored TRBV20-1 and TRBJ2-1. A larger number of public clonotypes was shared among persistent patients (approximately 3,000) than among newly diagnosed patients (roughly 1,000).

Libraries came from multiplex PCR. Data came from an Illumina HiSeq 4000. iRepertoire HTBI primers and Arm-PCR amplification of CDR3 regions were used to construct TCR beta libraries. Gel purification was performed on PCR products prior to sequencing. In the original analysis: Gene usage analysis of CDR3 amino acid clonotypes used the approximately 62 TRBV and about 14 TRBJ segments found across samples. Filtered high-quality paired reads were merged into contigs using COPE and FqMerger. BLAST was used to align contigs to IMGT TRBV, TRBD and TRBJ reference genes, with CDR3 defined following IMGT. Clonotypes above 0.1% frequency were classified as highly expanded clones. Repertoire diversity was measured by Shannon entropy, and V-J evenness by the Gini coefficient. Clonotypes shared by more than one individual were considered public. TCRdb's own reprocessing of the public reads used fastp at Q25 and MiXCR and kept productive beta chains. Entries that share a CDR3 protein sequence are merged under the most common genes and DNA. TCRdb's processing, not the authors', yielded these V and J calls. The sample contains approximately 440,000 distinct CDR3 sequences, 15% to 20% of them found a single time. Jointly, the top ten make up 9% to 15% of the sample.

From the cysteine up to the phenylalanine, the CDR3 has a length of 14 residues. Only the CDR3 DNA stays, 42 bases, in frame from base 1. V ends up 5 bases short and J 5 bases short, with an unmatched junction base count of 6. The sample's time point label is to be understood as: newly diagnosed GD, antithyroid drugs for less than 3 months. RNA was extracted from PBMCs in TRIzol for both TCR sequencing and RNA sequencing. The diagnosis of Graves' disease followed American Thyroid Association guidelines. Patients were recruited from an endocrinology department in Xi'an, China. Each patient gave approximately 8.8 milliliters of peripheral blood, collected in an EDTA anticoagulant tube. Ficoll Paque Plus density gradient separation was used to isolate PBMCs, and no additional T cell sorting was done. An Agilent 2100 Bioanalyzer and agarose gel were used to check RNA quality, while a NanoDrop 2000 measured RNA concentration.

The data also belong to a second study, concerning T cells in Graves' hyperthyroidism and ophthalmopathy. The second publication reports: Stable Graves' hyperthyroidism was defined as the absence of progression to ophthalmopathy over 18 months of follow-up. Hyperthyroidism patients were newly diagnosed, with disease duration under 2 months, and aged 18 to 65 years. Exclusion was applied to patients with uncontrolled infections, other autoimmune diseases, pregnancy or lactation. Diagnoses were based on clinical symptoms, serum thyroxine and TRAb, thyroid ultrasound and orbital computed tomography. The first round of RT-PCR for the TCR CDR3 was performed with the HTBI primer set and the Qiagen OneStep RT-PCR kit. Most expanded thyroid clonotypes (frequency above 0.001) were also detected in blood, suggesting blood repertoires may reflect thyroid immune responses. Ophthalmopathy was separated from stable hyperthyroidism by a 13 V-J signature model, with approximately 89% sensitivity and roughly 81% specificity obtained in cross-validation and 80%/75% obtained in testing. In validation, the model predicted progression to ophthalmopathy with approximately 70% sensitivity and 72.22% specificity, a median of about six months before onset. A discovery cohort of about a hundred patients, about 44 with Graves' ophthalmopathy and 57 with stable Graves' hyperthyroidism, was used to find distinguishing TCR V-J signatures. Prospective prediction of ophthalmopathy was tested in an independent validation cohort of approximately 19 hyperthyroidism patients and 17 patients who later progressed to ophthalmopathy. The roughly 100 discovery patients were randomly divided into training and test sets at a 7:3 ratio. In addition, the study compared T-cell repertoires in thyroid tissue and in blood from roughly six Graves' hyperthyroidism patients. After blood sampling, hyperthyroidism patients were treated with methimazole at a starting dose of 30 mg daily, and ophthalmopathy patients were treated with high-dose intravenous methylprednisolone. Libraries were constructed in a second round of multiplex PCR, after which size selection and purification were performed. The libraries were sequenced on an Illumina HiSeq2000 using paired-end 100 bp reads. SOAPnuke was used to process the raw data, throwing out any read that contained adapters or uncalled bases, had a mean Phred below 15, or lacked an exact constant-primer or identifier match. High-quality paired reads were merged using COPE v1.2.5, and each unique nucleotide sequence was defined as a clonotype. MiTCR v1.1 was used to align clonotypes to the IMGT TRBV, TRBD and TRBJ reference segments. Only V-J combinations with frequency above 0.0001, covering about 99% of repertoires, were analysed. The TCS score was defined as the ratio of F50 (clonal expansion) to E x V (chaos), calculated using BLOSUM62-based TCRdist between CDR3 peptides within each V-J. Welch's t-statistics and random forest reduced 450 to 600 V-J features to 13, which were used in a naive Bayes classifier (R e1071). Sample size was not statistically predetermined, and investigators were not blinded to group allocation. The paper describes TCR Vbeta CDR3 sequencing of 135 peripheral blood samples, made up of 43 ophthalmopathy patients, approximately 76 hyperthyroidism patients and about 17 progressor patients.

The sample was peripheral blood mononuclear cells (PBMCs), taken at new diagnosis, from a patient treated with antithyroid drugs. The receptor comes from a man aged 35-49 years with Graves disease. Donor details come from another sample of the same person, matched by shared clones. The V and J genes are TRBV12-3 or TRBV12-4 and TRBJ1-3; 7 middle bases align to TRBD1. The DNA sequence is TGTGCCAGCAGTACGGACAGGCCGAGAAACACCATATATTTT. Translation gives CASSTDRPRNTIYF.